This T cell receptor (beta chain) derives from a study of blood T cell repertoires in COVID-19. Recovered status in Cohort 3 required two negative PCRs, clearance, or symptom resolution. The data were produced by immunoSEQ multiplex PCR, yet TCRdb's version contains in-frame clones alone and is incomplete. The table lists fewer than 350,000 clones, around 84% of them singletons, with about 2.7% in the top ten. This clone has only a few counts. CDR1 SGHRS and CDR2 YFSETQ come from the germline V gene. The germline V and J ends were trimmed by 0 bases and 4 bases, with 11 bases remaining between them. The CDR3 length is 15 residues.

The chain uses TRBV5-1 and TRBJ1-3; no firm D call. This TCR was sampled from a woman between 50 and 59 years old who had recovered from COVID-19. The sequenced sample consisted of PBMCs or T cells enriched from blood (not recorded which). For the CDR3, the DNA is TGCGCCAGCAGCTTGGACGACTACCCAGGAAACACCATATATTTT. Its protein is CASSLDDYPGNTIYF. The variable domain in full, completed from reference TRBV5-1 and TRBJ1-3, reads KAGVTQTPRYLIKTRGQQVTLSCSPISGHRSVSWYQQTPGQGLQFLFEYFSETQRNKGNFPGRFSGRQFSNSRSEMNVSTLELGDSALYLCASSLDDYPGNTIYFGEGSWLTVV.